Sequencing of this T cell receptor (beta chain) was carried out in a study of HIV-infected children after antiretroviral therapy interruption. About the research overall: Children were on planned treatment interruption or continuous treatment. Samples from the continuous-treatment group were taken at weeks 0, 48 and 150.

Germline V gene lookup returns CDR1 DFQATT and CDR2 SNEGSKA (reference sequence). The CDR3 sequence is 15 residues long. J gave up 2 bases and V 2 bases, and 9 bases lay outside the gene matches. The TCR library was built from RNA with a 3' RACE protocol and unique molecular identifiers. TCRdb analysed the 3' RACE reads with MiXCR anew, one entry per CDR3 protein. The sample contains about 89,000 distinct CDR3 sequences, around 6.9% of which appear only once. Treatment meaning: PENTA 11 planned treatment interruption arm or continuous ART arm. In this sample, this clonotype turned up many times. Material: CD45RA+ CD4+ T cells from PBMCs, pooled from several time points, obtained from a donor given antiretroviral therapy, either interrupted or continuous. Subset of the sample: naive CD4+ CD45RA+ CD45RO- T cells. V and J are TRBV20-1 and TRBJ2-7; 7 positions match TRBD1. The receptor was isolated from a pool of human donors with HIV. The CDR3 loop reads CSARRPGQNPYEQYF. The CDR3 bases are TGCAGTGCTAGAAGACCGGGACAGAACCCCTACGAGCAGTACTTC.